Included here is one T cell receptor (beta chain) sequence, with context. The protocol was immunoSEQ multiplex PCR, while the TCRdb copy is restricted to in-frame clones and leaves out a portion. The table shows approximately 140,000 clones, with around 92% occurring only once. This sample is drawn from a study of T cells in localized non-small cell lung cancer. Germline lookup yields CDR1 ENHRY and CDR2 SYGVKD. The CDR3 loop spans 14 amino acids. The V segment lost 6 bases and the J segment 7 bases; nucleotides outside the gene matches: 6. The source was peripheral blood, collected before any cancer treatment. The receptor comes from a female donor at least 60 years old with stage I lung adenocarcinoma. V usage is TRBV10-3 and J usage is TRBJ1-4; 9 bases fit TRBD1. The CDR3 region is CAIRPGTGTEKLFF. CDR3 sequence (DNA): TGTGCCATCAGACCCGGGACAGGGACTGAAAAACTGTTTTTT.